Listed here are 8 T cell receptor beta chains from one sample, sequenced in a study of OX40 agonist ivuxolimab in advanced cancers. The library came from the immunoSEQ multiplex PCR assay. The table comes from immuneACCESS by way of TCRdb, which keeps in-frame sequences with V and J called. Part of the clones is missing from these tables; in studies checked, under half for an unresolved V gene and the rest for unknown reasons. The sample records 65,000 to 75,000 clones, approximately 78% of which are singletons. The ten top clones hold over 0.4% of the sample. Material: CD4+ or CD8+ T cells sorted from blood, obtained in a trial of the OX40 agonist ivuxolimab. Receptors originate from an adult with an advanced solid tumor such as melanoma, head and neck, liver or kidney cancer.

CDR3 in amino acids: CASSSGQSTGELFF. The DNA for the CDR3 is TGCGCCAGCAGCTCGGGACAGTCGACCGGGGAGCTGTTTTTT. V usage is TRBV5-1 and J usage is TRBJ2-2; 7 positions match TRBD1. Germline CDR1 SGHRS, CDR2 YFSETQ. This CDR3 spans 14 amino acids. V was clipped by 3 bases and J by 5 bases; unmatched bases: 4.

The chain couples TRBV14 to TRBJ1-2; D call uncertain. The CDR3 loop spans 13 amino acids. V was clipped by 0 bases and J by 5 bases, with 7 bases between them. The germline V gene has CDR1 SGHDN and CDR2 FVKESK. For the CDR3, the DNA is TGTGCCAGCAGCCAAGATGAGATATATGGCTACACCTTC. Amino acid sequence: CASSQDEIYGYTF.

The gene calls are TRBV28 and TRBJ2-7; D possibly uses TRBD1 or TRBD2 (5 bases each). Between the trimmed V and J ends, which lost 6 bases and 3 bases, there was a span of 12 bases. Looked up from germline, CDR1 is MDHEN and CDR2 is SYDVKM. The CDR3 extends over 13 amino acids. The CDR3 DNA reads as TGTGCCAGCAGGGAGCAGGGAGACTACGAGCAGTACGTC. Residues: CASREQGDYEQYV.

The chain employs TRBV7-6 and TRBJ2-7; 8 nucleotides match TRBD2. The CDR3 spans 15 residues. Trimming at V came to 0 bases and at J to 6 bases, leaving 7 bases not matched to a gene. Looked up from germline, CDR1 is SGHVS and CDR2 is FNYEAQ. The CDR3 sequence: CASSLAAGVISEQYF. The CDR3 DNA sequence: TGTGCCAGCAGCTTAGCAGCGGGAGTTATTAGCGAGCAGTACTTC.

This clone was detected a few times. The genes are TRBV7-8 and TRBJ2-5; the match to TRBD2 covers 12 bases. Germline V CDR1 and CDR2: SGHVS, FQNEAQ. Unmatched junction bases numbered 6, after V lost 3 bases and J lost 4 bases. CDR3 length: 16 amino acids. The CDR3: CASSLGSLAGGETQYF. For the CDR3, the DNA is TGTGCCAGCAGCTTGGGGTCACTAGCGGGAGGAGAGACCCAGTACTTC.

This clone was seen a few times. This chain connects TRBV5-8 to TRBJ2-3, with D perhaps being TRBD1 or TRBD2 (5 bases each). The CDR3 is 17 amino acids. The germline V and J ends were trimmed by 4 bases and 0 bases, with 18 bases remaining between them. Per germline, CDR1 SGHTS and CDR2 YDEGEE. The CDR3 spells CASSPGLGTGSTDTQYF. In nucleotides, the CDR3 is TGTGCCAGCAGCCCGGGTCTCGGGACCGGTAGCACAGATACGCAGTATTTT.

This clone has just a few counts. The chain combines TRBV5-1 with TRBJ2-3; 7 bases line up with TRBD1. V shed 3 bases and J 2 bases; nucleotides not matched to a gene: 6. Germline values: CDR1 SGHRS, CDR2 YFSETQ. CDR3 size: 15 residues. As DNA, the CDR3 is TGCGCCAGCAGCTGGGGGACAGAGATCACAGATACGCAGTATTTT. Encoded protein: CASSWGTEITDTQYF.

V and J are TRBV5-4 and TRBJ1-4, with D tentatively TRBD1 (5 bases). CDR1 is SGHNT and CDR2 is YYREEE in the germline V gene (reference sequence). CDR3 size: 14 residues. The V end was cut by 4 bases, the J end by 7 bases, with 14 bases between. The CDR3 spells CASSTGGEGEKLFF. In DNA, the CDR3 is TGTGCCAGCAGCACTGGGGGTGAGGGTGAAAAACTGTTTTTT.